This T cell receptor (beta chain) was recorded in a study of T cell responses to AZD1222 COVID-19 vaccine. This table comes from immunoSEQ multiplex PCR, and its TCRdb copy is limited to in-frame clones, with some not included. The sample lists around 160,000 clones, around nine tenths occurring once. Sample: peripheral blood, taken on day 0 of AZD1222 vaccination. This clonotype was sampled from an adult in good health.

The CDR3 spells CASSLTGSYEQYF. CDR3 DNA: TGTGCCAGCAGCCTGACAGGGTCCTACGAGCAGTACTTC. V usage is TRBV27 and J usage is TRBJ2-7, with 7 positions matching TRBD1. Per germline, CDR1 MNHEY and CDR2 SMNVEV (reference sequence). Trimming took 6 bases from V and 1 from J; bases not matched to a gene: 3. The CDR3 runs to 13 residues.